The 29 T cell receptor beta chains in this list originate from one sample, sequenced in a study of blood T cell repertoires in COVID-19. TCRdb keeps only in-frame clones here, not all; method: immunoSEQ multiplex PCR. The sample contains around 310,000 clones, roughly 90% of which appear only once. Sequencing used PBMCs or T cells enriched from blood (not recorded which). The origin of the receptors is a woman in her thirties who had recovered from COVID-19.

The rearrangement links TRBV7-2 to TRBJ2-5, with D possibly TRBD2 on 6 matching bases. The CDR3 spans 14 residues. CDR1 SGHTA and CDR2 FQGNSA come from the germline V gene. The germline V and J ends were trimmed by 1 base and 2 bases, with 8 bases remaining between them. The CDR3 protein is CASSLDLAQETQYF. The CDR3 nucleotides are TGTGCCAGCAGCTTAGATCTAGCGCAAGAGACCCAGTACTTC.

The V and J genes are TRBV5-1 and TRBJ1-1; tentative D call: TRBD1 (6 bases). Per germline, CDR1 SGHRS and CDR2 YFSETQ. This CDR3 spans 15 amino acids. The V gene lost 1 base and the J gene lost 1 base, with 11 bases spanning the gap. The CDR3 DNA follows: TGCGCCAGCAGCTTGACAGGGTCCGCGAACACTGAAGCTTTCTTT. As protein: CASSLTGSANTEAFF.

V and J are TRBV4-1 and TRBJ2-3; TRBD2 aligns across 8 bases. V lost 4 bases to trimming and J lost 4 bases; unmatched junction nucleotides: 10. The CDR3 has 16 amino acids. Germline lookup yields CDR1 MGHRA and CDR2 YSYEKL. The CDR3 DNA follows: TGCGCCAGCAGCCTAGGGACTAGGTTAGTGTCAGATACGCAGTATTTT. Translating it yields CASSLGTRLVSDTQYF.

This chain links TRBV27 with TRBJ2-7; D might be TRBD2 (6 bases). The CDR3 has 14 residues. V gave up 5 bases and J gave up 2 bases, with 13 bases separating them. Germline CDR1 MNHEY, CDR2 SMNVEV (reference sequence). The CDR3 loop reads CASSRRGPAYEQYF. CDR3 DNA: TGTGCCAGCAGTAGGAGGGGCCCCGCCTACGAGCAGTACTTC.

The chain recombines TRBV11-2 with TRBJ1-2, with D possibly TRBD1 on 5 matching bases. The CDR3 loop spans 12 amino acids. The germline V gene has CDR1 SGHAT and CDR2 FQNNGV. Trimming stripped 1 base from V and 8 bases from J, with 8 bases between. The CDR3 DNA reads TGTGCCAGCAGCTTAGTAGGGGTCGGCTACACCTTC. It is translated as CASSLVGVGYTF.

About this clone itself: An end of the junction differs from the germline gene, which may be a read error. The CDR3 bases are TGTGCCAGCAGCCTCCCTTCGGGGGGGAACGCTGAAGCTTTCTTT. It codes for CASSLPSGGNAEAFF. The chain carries TRBV28 and TRBJ1-1; D is possibly TRBD1 (5 bases). Germline values: CDR1 MDHEN, CDR2 SYDVKM. The CDR3 has 15 residues. Full variable domain (outside the CDR3, taken from reference TRBV28 and TRBJ1-1): DVKVTQSSRYLVKRTGEKVFLECVQDMDHENMFWYRQDPGLGLRLIYFSYDVKMKEKGDIPEGYSVSREKKERFSLILESASTNQTSMYLCASSLPSGGNAEAFFGQGTRLTVV.

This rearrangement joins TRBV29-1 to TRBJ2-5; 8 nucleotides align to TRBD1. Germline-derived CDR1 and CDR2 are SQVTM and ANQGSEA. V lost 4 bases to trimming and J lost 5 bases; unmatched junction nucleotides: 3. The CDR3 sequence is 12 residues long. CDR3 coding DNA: TGCAGCGTTGGGACAGGGTCGGAGACCCAGTACTTC. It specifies CSVGTGSETQYF.

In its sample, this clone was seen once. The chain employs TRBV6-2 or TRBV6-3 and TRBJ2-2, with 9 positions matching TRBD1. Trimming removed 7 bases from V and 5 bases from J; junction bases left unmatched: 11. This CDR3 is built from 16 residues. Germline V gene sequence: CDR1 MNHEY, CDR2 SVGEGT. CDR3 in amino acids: CASNPTGGLYTGELFF. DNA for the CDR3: TGTGCCAGCAACCCTACAGGGGGCCTCTATACCGGGGAGCTGTTTTTT.

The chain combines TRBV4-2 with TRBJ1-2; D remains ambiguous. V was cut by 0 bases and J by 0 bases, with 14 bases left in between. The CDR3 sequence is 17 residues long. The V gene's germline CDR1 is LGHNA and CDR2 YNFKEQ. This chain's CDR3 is CASSQDFSGGSNYGYTF. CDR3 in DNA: TGTGCCAGCAGCCAAGATTTTTCTGGAGGCTCTAACTATGGCTACACCTTC.

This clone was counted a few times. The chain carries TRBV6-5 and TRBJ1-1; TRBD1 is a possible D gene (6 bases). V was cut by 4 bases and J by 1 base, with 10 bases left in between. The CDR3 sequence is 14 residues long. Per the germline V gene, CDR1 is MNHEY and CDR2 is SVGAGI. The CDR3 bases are TGTGCCAGCAGTTTATCGACAGGGAACACTGAAGCTTTCTTT. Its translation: CASSLSTGNTEAFF.

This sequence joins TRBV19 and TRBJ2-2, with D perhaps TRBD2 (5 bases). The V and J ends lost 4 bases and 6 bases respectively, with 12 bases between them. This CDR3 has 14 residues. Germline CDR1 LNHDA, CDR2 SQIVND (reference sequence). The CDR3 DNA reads TGTGCCAGTAGTAACCGGGGATATTCCGGGGAGCTGTTTTTT. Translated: CASSNRGYSGELFF. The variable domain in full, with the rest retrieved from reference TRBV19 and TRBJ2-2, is DGGITQSPKYLFRKEGQNVTLSCEQNLNHDAMYWYRQDPGQGLRLIYYSQIVNDFQKGDIAEGYSVSREKKESFPLTVTSAQKNPTAFYLCASSNRGYSGELFFGEGSRLTVL.

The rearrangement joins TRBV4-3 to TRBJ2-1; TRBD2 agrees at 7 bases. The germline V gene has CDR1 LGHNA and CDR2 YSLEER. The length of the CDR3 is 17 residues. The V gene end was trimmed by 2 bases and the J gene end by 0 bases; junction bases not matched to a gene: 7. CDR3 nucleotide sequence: TGCGCCAGCAGCCAAAGGTATGGCGGGAGCTCCTACAATGAGCAGTTCTTC. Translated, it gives CASSQRYGGSSYNEQFF.

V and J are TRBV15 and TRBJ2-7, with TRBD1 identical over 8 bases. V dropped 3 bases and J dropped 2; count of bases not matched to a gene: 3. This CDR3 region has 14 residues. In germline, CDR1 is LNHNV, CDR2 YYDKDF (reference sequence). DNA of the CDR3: TGTGCCACCAGCAGGGACAGGGAGACCTACGAGCAGTACTTC. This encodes CATSRDRETYEQYF.

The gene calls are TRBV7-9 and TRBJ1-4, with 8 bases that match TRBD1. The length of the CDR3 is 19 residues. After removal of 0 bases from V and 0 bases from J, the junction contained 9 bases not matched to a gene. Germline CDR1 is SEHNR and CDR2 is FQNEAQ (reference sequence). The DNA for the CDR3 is TGTGCCAGCAGCTTAGCCGCCGGACAGGGAATTTCAACTAATGAAAAACTGTTTTTT. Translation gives CASSLAAGQGISTNEKLFF.

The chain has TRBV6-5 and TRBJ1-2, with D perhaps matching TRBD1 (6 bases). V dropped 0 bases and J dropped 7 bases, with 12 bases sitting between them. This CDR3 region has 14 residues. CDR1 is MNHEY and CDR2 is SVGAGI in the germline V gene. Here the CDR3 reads CASSYSPGEGGYTF. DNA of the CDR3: TGTGCCAGCAGTTACTCGCCAGGGGAAGGTGGCTACACCTTC.

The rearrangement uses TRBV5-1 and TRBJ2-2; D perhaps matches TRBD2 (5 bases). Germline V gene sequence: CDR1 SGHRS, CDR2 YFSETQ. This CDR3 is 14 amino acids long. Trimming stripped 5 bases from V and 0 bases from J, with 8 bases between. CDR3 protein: CASSEGPNTGELFF. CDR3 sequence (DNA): TGCGCCAGCAGTGAGGGCCCGAACACCGGGGAGCTGTTTTTT.

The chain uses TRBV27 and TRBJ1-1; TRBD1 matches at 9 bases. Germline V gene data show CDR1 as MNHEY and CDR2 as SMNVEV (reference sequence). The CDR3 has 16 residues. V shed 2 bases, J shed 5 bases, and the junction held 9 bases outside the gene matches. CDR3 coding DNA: TGTGCCAGCAGTTTACCGACCGGGACAGGGAATACTGAAGCTTTCTTT. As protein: CASSLPTGTGNTEAFF.

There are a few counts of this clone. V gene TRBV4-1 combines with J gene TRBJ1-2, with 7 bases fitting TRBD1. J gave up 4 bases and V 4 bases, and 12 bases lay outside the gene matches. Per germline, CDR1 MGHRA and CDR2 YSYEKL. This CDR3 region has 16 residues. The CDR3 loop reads CASSLPEDRRSYGYTF. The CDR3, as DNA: TGCGCCAGCAGCCTACCCGAGGACAGGCGGAGCTATGGCTACACCTTC.

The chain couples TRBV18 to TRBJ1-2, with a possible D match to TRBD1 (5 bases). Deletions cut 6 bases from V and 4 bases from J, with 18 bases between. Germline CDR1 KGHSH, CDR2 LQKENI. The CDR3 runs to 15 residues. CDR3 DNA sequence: TGTGCCAGCTCCGCAGGACACAAAGTAGGCTATGGCTACACCTTC. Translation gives CASSAGHKVGYGYTF.

The CDR3, as DNA: TGCGCCAGCAGCCAAACGACAGGGGGCGGTCAGCCCCAGCATTTT. This encodes CASSQTTGGGQPQHF. V is TRBV5-1 and J is TRBJ1-5; 10 positions agree with TRBD1. J lost 6 bases, V lost 4 bases, and 7 bases had no gene match. Germline-derived CDR1 and CDR2 are SGHRS and YFSETQ. The CDR3 has 15 amino acids.

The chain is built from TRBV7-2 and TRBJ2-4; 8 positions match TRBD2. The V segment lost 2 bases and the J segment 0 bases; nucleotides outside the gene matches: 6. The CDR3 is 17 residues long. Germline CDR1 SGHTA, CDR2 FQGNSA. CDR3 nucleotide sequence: TGTGCCAGCAGCTTATTTAGCGGGAATCTAGCCAAAAACATTCAGTACTTC. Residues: CASSLFSGNLAKNIQYF.

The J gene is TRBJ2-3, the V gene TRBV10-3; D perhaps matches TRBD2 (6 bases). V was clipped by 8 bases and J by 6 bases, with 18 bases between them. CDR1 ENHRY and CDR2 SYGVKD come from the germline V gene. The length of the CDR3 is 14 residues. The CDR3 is CAISGRRGGDTQYF. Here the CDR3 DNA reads TGTGCCATCTCAGGCCGGCGGGGTGGGGATACGCAGTATTTT.

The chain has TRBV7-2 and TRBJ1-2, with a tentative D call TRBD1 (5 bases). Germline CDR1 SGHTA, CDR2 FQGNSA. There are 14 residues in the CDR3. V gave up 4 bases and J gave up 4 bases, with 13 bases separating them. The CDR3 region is CASSSRGEGYGYTF. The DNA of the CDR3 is TGTGCCAGCAGCTCCCGAGGGGAGGGCTATGGCTACACCTTC.

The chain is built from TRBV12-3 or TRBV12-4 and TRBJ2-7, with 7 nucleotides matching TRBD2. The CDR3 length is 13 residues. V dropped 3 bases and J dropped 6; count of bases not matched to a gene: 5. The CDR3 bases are TGTGCCAGCAGTTTGACGGGAGGACTCGAGCAGTACTTC. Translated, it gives CASSLTGGLEQYF.

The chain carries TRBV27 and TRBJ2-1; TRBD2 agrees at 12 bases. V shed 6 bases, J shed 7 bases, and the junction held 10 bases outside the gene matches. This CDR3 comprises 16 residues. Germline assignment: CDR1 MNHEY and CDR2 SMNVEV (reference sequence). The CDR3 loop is CASSRLLAGGLNEQFF. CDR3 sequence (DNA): TGTGCCAGCAGCCGGCTCCTAGCGGGAGGGCTGAATGAGCAGTTCTTC.

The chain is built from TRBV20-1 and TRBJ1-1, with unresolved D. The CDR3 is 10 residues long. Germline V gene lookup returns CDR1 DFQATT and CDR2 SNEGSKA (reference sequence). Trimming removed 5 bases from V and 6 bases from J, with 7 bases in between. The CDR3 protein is CSALASEAFF. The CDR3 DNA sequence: TGCAGTGCTCTGGCATCTGAAGCTTTCTTT.

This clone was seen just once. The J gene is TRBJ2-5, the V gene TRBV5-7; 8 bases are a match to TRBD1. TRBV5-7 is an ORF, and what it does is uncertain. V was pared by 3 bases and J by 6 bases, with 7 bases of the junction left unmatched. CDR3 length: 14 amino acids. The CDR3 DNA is TGTGCCAGCAGCTCAGGGGGCCTTAGGAAGACCCAGTACTTC. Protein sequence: CASSSGGLRKTQYF.

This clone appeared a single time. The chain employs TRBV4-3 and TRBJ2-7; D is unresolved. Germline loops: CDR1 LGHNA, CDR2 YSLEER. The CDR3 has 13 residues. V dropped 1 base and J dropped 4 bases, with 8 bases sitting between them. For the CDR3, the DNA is TGCGCCAGCAGCCAAGGGGTCGGGTACGAGCAGTACTTC. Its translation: CASSQGVGYEQYF.

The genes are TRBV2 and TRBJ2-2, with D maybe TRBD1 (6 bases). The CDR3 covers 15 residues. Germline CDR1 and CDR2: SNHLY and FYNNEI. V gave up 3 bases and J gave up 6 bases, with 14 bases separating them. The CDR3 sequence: CASSEQGILPGELFF. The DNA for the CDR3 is TGTGCCAGCAGTGAGCAGGGGATTCTTCCCGGGGAGCTGTTTTTT.